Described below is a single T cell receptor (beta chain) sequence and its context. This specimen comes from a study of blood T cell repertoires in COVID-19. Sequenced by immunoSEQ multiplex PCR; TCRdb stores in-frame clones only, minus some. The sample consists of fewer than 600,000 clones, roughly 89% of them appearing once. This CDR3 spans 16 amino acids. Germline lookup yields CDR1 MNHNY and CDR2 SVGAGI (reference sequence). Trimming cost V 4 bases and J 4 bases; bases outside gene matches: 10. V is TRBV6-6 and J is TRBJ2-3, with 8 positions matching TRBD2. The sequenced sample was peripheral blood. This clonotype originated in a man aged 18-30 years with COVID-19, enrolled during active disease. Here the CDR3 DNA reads TGTGCCAGCAGTTCCCATCGGGGGGGCATCGCAGATACGCAGTATTTT. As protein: CASSSHRGGIADTQYF.